These 21 T cell receptor beta chains share one sample of origin, sequenced in a study of cytomegalovirus exposure and HLA in healthy donors. The PCR was carried out with 60 Vbeta primers and 13 Jbeta primers. Assay: immunoSEQ multiplex PCR; the TCRdb copy retains only in-frame clones and omits some. The profile shows under 200,000 clones, approximately 82% of them singletons. Sequencing was carried out using PBMCs. All receptors derive from a male donor in good health and CMV-seropositive.

This clone has just a few counts. V is TRBV20-1 and J is TRBJ2-7; possible D gene TRBD1, 5 bases. The CDR3 loop spans 11 amino acids. Per the germline V gene, CDR1 is DFQATT and CDR2 is SNEGSKA (reference sequence). The V end lost 7 bases, the J end lost 11 bases, and 18 bases lay between the germline ends. The chain's CDR3 is CSGRPDTVEYF. DNA of the CDR3: TGCAGTGGCCGGCCGGACACCGTGGAGTACTTC.

This chain links TRBV10-3 with TRBJ1-2; D is possibly TRBD1 (6 bases). Germline CDR1 is ENHRY and CDR2 is SYGVKD. With 4 bases removed from V and 4 bases from J, the gap between germline ends came to 13 bases. The CDR3 extends over 14 amino acids. CDR3 amino acids: CAISGQVDVYGYTF. The CDR3 bases are TGTGCCATCAGTGGACAGGTTGATGTCTATGGCTACACCTTC.

The chain uses TRBV27 and TRBJ2-7; D might be TRBD1 (5 bases). The ends were cut back, 4 bases at V and 5 bases at J, with 18 bases in the middle. The CDR3 is 15 residues long. Per germline, CDR1 MNHEY and CDR2 SMNVEV (reference sequence). The CDR3 reads CASSSRQSLRDEQYF. The CDR3 DNA sequence: TGTGCCAGCAGTTCCCGACAGTCCTTAAGGGACGAGCAGTACTTC.

This chain links TRBV7-9 with TRBJ1-1; D may be TRBD1 (5 bases). The CDR3 sequence is 15 residues long. From germline, CDR1 is SEHNR and CDR2 FQNEAQ (reference sequence). V lost 0 bases to trimming and J lost 7 bases, with 15 bases between them. CDR3 DNA: TGTGCCAGCAGCTTAGCCCTCAGGGAAGGTAGTGAAGCTTTCTTT. Its protein is CASSLALREGSEAFF.

The chain employs TRBV4-3 and TRBJ2-2; TRBD1 agrees at 7 bases. With 6 bases clipped from V and 0 bases from J, the junction kept 13 bases outside the gene matches. CDR1 is LGHNA, CDR2 YSLEER, per germline. The CDR3 is 18 residues long. CDR3 nucleotides: TGCGCCAGCAGGGGGGAAGGACAGGCCGACCCGAACACCGGGGAGCTGTTTTTT. It yields the protein CASRGEGQADPNTGELFF.

This rearrangement joins TRBV28 to TRBJ1-4; 8 nucleotides line up with TRBD1. Germline V gene data show CDR1 as MDHEN and CDR2 as SYDVKM. The CDR3 sequence is 12 residues long. V lost 8 bases and J lost 8; bases outside the gene matches: 4. Written as DNA, the CDR3 is TGTGCCAGCCAGGGGGCGAGAGAAAAACTGTTTTTT. Translating it yields CASQGAREKLFF.

This clone has just one count. The chain recombines TRBV18 with TRBJ2-3, with a tentative D call TRBD2 (7 bases). The germline V gene has CDR1 KGHSH and CDR2 LQKENI. Trimming shortened V by 3 bases and J by 5 bases, and 15 bases separated the two germline ends. The CDR3 spans 15 residues. In DNA form, the CDR3 reads TGTGCCAGCTCACCGGGCGGGGGCCTGAAAGATACGCAGTATTTT. Its protein product is CASSPGGGLKDTQYF. The full variable domain, with the rest looked up from reference TRBV18 and TRBJ2-3, is NAGVMQNPRHLVRRRGQEARLRCSPMKGHSHVYWYRQLPEEGLKFMVYLQKENIIDESGMPKERFSAEFPKEGPSILRIQQVVRGDSAAYFCASSPGGGLKDTQYFGPGTRLTVL.

The chain combines TRBV5-1 with TRBJ2-1; 7 bases align to TRBD2. CDR3 size: 16 residues. Germline-derived CDR1 and CDR2 are SGHRS and YFSETQ. V lost 0 bases to trimming and J lost 8 bases; unmatched junction nucleotides: 11. The CDR3 coding sequence is TGCGCCAGCAGCTTGGACCCGGGGGGTTCGACCCATGAGCAGTTCTTC. The encoded protein is CASSLDPGGSTHEQFF.

CDR3 region: CASSQGGFTGELFF. DNA for the CDR3: TGTGCCAGCAGCCAGGGAGGGTTTACCGGGGAGCTGTTTTTT. V gene TRBV5-6 combines with J gene TRBJ2-2; 7 nucleotides agree with TRBD2. CDR3 length: 14 amino acids. The V segment lost 4 bases and the J segment 5 bases; nucleotides outside the gene matches: 5. CDR1 and CDR2 (germline): SGHDT, YYEEEE.

This sequence joins TRBV10-2 and TRBJ2-7, with 13 bases fitting TRBD2. The CDR3 covers 15 residues. The V gene's germline CDR1 is WSHSY and CDR2 SAAADI. Unmatched junction bases numbered 6, after V lost 6 bases and J lost 4 bases. In DNA, the CDR3 is TGCGCCAGCAGGCTAGGACTAGCGGGAGTTTACGAGCAGTACTTC. It is translated as CASRLGLAGVYEQYF.

The chain joins TRBV13 to TRBJ1-4; D might be TRBD1 (5 bases). The CDR3 length is 12 residues. V was clipped by 5 bases and J by 9 bases, with 10 bases between them. Germline V CDR1 and CDR2: PRHDT, FYEKMQ (reference sequence). This CDR3 reads CASSLVGQKLFF. The CDR3 DNA sequence: TGTGCCAGCAGCCTGGTGGGGCAAAAACTGTTTTTT.

The CDR3 is CASSLSTGDGNTIYF. CDR3 bases: TGTGCCAGCAGCTTATCGACAGGGGACGGAAACACCATATATTTT. The chain couples TRBV7-8 to TRBJ1-3; 8 nucleotides align to TRBD1. V gave up 2 bases and J gave up 4 bases; unmatched junction bases: 4. Germline V gene data show CDR1 as SGHVS and CDR2 as FQNEAQ. The CDR3 contains 15 residues.

The gene calls are TRBV14 and TRBJ2-5, with 12 bases fitting TRBD2. Trimming cost V 6 bases and J 7 bases; bases outside gene matches: 18. CDR3 length: 18 amino acids. Per the germline V gene, CDR1 is SGHDN and CDR2 is FVKESK. The DNA of the CDR3 is TGTGCCAGCAGTCCATCGCCCGGACTAGCGGGGCCCGAACCGACCCAGTACTTC. Protein: CASSPSPGLAGPEPTQYF.

This chain uses TRBV30 with TRBJ2-7, with TRBD2 identical over 14 bases. Unmatched junction bases numbered 10, after V lost 3 bases and J lost 9 bases. Germline V CDR1 and CDR2: GTSNPN, SVGIG (reference sequence). There are 15 residues in the CDR3. The CDR3 spells CAWRTTSGGDYRQYF. The CDR3 nucleotides read TGTGCCTGGAGAACGACTAGCGGGGGGGACTATAGGCAGTACTTC.

This clone occurred a few times. The chain couples TRBV15 to TRBJ2-3; possible D gene TRBD1, 6 bases. Trimming removed 3 bases at V and 6 bases at J, with 19 bases between. The CDR3 is 16 amino acids. Per germline, CDR1 LNHNV and CDR2 YYDKDF (reference sequence). CDR3 DNA sequence: TGTGCCACCAGCAGTACCTGGGGGCGCAGAGTGGATACGCAGTATTTT. Its translation: CATSSTWGRRVDTQYF.

This clone has a handful of counts. The CDR3 DNA sequence: TGTGCCAGCACCGTTCTAGTGGCACACGAGCAGTACTTC. Translating it yields CASTVLVAHEQYF. The V and J genes are TRBV27 and TRBJ2-7; D ambiguous. This CDR3 has 13 residues. CDR1 MNHEY and CDR2 SMNVEV come from the germline V gene (reference sequence). Trimming took 7 bases from V and 5 from J, leaving 15 bases between them.

The chain uses TRBV27 and TRBJ1-2; TRBD1 agrees at 8 bases. Germline V gives CDR1 MNHEY, CDR2 SMNVEV (reference sequence). V was clipped by 2 bases and J by 6 bases; unmatched bases: 2. This CDR3 region has 13 residues. CDR3 sequence (DNA): TGTGCCAGCAGTTTAACCAGGGGGCATGGCTACACCTTC. Its translation: CASSLTRGHGYTF.

This chain links TRBV30 with TRBJ1-4; D perhaps matches TRBD1 (6 bases). Germline V gives CDR1 GTSNPN, CDR2 SVGIG (reference sequence). This CDR3 region has 16 residues. V gave up 0 bases and J gave up 4 bases, with 15 bases separating them. The CDR3 region is CAWSVHAGVINEKLFF. In DNA form, the CDR3 reads TGTGCCTGGAGTGTACATGCAGGGGTGATTAATGAAAAACTGTTTTTT. Complete variable domain (other parts from reference TRBV30 and TRBJ1-4): SQTIHQWPATLVQPVGSPLSLECTVEGTSNPNLYWYRQAAGRGLQLLFYSVGIGQISSEVPQNLSASRPQDRQFILSSKKLLLSDSGFYLCAWSVHAGVINEKLFFGSGTQLSVL.

The V call is TRBV2, the J call TRBJ1-5, with D possibly TRBD1 on 5 matching bases. This CDR3 comprises 13 residues. Trimming cost V 1 base and J 6 bases, with 7 bases left between them. Germline loops: CDR1 SNHLY, CDR2 FYNNEI. CDR3 in DNA: TGTGCCAGCAGTGAAGGACAGTCTCAGCCCCAGCATTTT. Translation gives CASSEGQSQPQHF.

Regarding this clone: One junction end does not reproduce the germline sequence, and a read error may be involved. The same CDR3 arises from other DNA sequences in this sample as well. The chain recombines TRBV11-2 with TRBJ1-3, with 7 bases identical to TRBD1. Per the germline V gene, CDR1 is SGHAT and CDR2 is FQNNGV. The CDR3 is 17 residues long. CDR3 amino acids: CASSLGQGGALGNTIYF. In nucleotides, the CDR3 is TGCGCCAGCAGCCTGGGCCAGGGGGGCGCGTTGGGAAACACCATATATTTT.

The rearrangement joins TRBV9 to TRBJ1-1; TRBD1 aligns across 8 bases. CDR1 SGDLS and CDR2 YYNGEE come from the germline V gene. V lost 4 bases to trimming and J lost 4 bases; unmatched junction nucleotides: 3. This CDR3 contains 13 residues. Here the CDR3 DNA reads TGTGCCAGCAGCCTTACAGGGGGCACTGAAGCTTTCTTT. It is translated as CASSLTGGTEAFF.